One T cell receptor beta chain is described in this entry. How the authors handled the data: For nucleated cells, counts were estimated from reference gene primer amplification. The data were produced by immunoSEQ multiplex PCR, yet TCRdb's version contains in-frame clones alone and is incomplete. The D gene and trimming were derived from the DNA, and the V and J assignments and clone size from that table. The sample has some 300,000 clones; approximately 86% are singletons. The CDR3 is 14 amino acids. The J segment lost 6 bases and the V segment lost 4 bases, leaving 6 bases of the junction unmatched. The germline gives CDR1 SGHRS, CDR2 YFSETQ. This sample is drawn from a study of blood T cell repertoires in COVID-19. Study information: Samples representing acute and convalescent COVID-19 were sourced from the United States, Italy and Spain.

The sample consisted of peripheral blood. The receptor was isolated from a woman aged 70 to 79 with COVID-19, enrolled during active disease. The chain couples TRBV5-1 to TRBJ2-7, with 11 bases fitting TRBD1. In DNA, the CDR3 is TGCGCCAGCAGCAGGGGACAGGGGGACGGCGAGCAGTACTTC. Translating it yields CASSRGQGDGEQYF. Looking up the rest from reference TRBV5-1 and TRBJ2-7 gives the full variable domain: KAGVTQTPRYLIKTRGQQVTLSCSPISGHRSVSWYQQTPGQGLQFLFEYFSETQRNKGNFPGRFSGRQFSNSRSEMNVSTLELGDSALYLCASSRGQGDGEQYFGPGTRLTVT.